The source of this TCR beta chain is a study of T cell repertoires in cytomegalovirus infection. Study in general: Recently identified HLA-C-restricted CMV epitopes were used, and well-studied HLA-B-restricted CMV epitopes were used as well. It can be stated that public TCR beta signatures indicated CMV infection as well as a matching HLA type.

V dropped 0 bases and J dropped 1 base, with 7 bases sitting between them. CDR1 is MNHNS and CDR2 is SASEGT in the germline V gene. CDR3 length: 14 residues. MiXCR was run by TCRdb on the reads, yielding one entry per CDR3 protein. Of approximately 300,000 distinct CDR3 sequences detected, about 28% appear once; the ten largest clones hold around 19%. Points from the study as a whole: The study identified carriers of CMV plus the relevant HLA from cumulative public TCR beta family frequency. It was HLA-C-restricted CMV-specific TCR beta clonotypes that dominated the response ex vivo.

As to this clonotype: Its antigen is unidentified.

This clonotype was obtained from a human donor in good health (CMV status not recorded). Some clones in this sample may be carry-over from other donors' samples. The specimen comprised cultured PBMCs, sampled from culture after CMV antigen stimulation. This chain connects TRBV6-1 to TRBJ2-7, with no clear D. CDR3 residues: CASSEASVSYEQYF. CDR3 nucleotides: TGTGCCAGCAGTGAAGCTTCGGTTTCCTACGAGCAGTACTTC.